Shown below are 25 T cell receptor beta chains from a single sample sequenced in a study of T cells in localized non-small cell lung cancer. Method: immunoSEQ multiplex PCR; TCRdb's copy keeps in-frame clones and lacks some. The data contain around 67,000 clones, 85% to 90% of them singletons. Sample: peripheral blood, taken before any cancer treatment. These receptors were obtained from a woman aged 35-70 years with stage I lung adenocarcinoma.

The chain has TRBV5-1 and TRBJ1-5; TRBD1 matches at 8 bases. After removal of 3 bases from V and 0 bases from J, the junction contained 17 bases not matched to a gene. CDR1 and CDR2 from the germline V gene are SGHRS and YFSETQ. CDR3 length: 20 amino acids. Written as DNA, the CDR3 is TGCGCCAGCAGCTCCCCCGACAGGGGAGAAAAAAGGGATAGCAATCAGCCCCAGCATTTT. Encoded protein: CASSSPDRGEKRDSNQPQHF. The full variable domain, in which reference TRBV5-1 and TRBJ1-5 provide the parts outside the CDR3, is KAGVTQTPRYLIKTRGQQVTLSCSPISGHRSVSWYQQTPGQGLQFLFEYFSETQRNKGNFPGRFSGRQFSNSRSEMNVSTLELGDSALYLCASSSPDRGEKRDSNQPQHFGDGTRLSIL.

In its sample, this clone was seen a few times. This rearrangement joins TRBV19 to TRBJ2-1; 9 nucleotides agree with TRBD2. The CDR3 spans 15 residues. Germline V gene lookup returns CDR1 LNHDA and CDR2 SQIVND (reference sequence). V gave up 6 bases and J gave up 3 bases; unmatched junction bases: 6. The CDR3 reads CASRPSGVYYNEQFF. CDR3 coding DNA: TGTGCCAGTAGGCCTAGCGGGGTTTACTACAATGAGCAGTTCTTC.

V is TRBV30 and J is TRBJ1-1, with 7 positions matching TRBD1. Unmatched junction bases numbered 7, after V lost 7 bases and J lost 8 bases. Germline loops: CDR1 GTSNPN, CDR2 SVGIG (reference sequence). This CDR3 contains 11 residues. The CDR3 region is CAYRQGGEAFF. CDR3 nucleotide sequence: TGTGCCTACCGACAGGGCGGCGAAGCTTTCTTT.

This clone turned up a few times. This rearrangement joins TRBV7-2 to TRBJ2-1; D remains ambiguous. This CDR3 is built from 13 residues. V lost 1 base to trimming and J lost 9 bases, with 10 bases between them. Germline V CDR1 and CDR2: SGHTA, FQGNSA. The CDR3 spells CASSLGSSIEQFF. CDR3 DNA: TGTGCCAGCAGCTTAGGCTCTTCGATTGAGCAGTTCTTC.

The V and J genes are TRBV13 and TRBJ2-1; 7 bases line up with TRBD2. Germline lookup yields CDR1 PRHDT and CDR2 FYEKMQ (reference sequence). The ends lost 6 bases at V and 8 bases at J; junction bases unmatched: 7. The CDR3 covers 13 residues. CDR3 nucleotide sequence: TGTGCCAGCAGGCGGACTAGTTCGGATGAGCAGTTCTTC. Translated, it gives CASRRTSSDEQFF. The full variable domain, its missing parts supplied by reference TRBV13 and TRBJ2-1, is AAGVIQSPRHLIKEKRETATLKCYPIPRHDTVYWYQQGPGQDPQFLISFYEKMQSDKGSIPDRFSAQQFSDYHSELNMSSLELGDSALYFCASRRTSSDEQFFGPGTRLTVL.

V is TRBV2 and J is TRBJ1-2; D gene uncertain. V was cut by 1 base and J by 5 bases, with 5 bases left in between. CDR1 is SNHLY, CDR2 FYNNEI, per germline. The CDR3 spans 12 residues. CDR3 region: CASSEDLYGYTF. The CDR3 bases are TGTGCCAGCAGTGAAGACTTATATGGCTACACCTTC.

This clone was detected only a few times. The rearrangement joins TRBV28 to TRBJ2-5; 9 nucleotides line up with TRBD1. The CDR3 has 14 amino acids. With V trimmed by 5 bases and J by 4 bases, 5 bases remained unmatched. The V gene's germline CDR1 is MDHEN and CDR2 SYDVKM. The CDR3 bases are TGTGCCAGCAGTATCGGGACAGGGATAGAGACCCAGTACTTC. It codes for CASSIGTGIETQYF. The full variable domain, rest sourced from reference TRBV28 and TRBJ2-5, is DVKVTQSSRYLVKRTGEKVFLECVQDMDHENMFWYRQDPGLGLRLIYFSYDVKMKEKGDIPEGYSVSREKKERFSLILESASTNQTSMYLCASSIGTGIETQYFGPGTRLLVL.

This chain links TRBV7-9 with TRBJ1-1; perhaps TRBD1 as D (6 bases). Deletions cut 4 bases from V and 3 bases from J, with 9 bases between. CDR3 length: 13 residues. Germline V gives CDR1 SEHNR, CDR2 FQNEAQ (reference sequence). The CDR3 here is CASSWEGDTEAFF. In nucleotides, the CDR3 is TGTGCCAGCAGCTGGGAGGGGGACACTGAAGCTTTCTTT. The entire variable domain, with the rest obtained from reference TRBV7-9 and TRBJ1-1, is as follows: DTGVSQNPRHKITKRGQNVTFRCDPISEHNRLYWYRQTLGQGPEFLTYFQNEAQLEKSRLLSDRFSAERPKGSFSTLEIQRTEQGDSAMYLCASSWEGDTEAFFGQGTRLTVV.

The chain has TRBV5-6 and TRBJ2-2; D may be TRBD2 (5 bases). This CDR3 region has 13 residues. Germline V CDR1 and CDR2: SGHDT, YYEEEE. Trimming took off 6 bases at V and 5 bases at J, with 11 bases between the two ends. The CDR3 nucleotides read TGTGCCAGCACTCCTAGCCCGACCGGGGAGCTGTTTTTT. Its protein is CASTPSPTGELFF. Combining the CDR3 with reference TRBV5-6 and TRBJ2-2 gives the whole variable domain DAGVTQSPTHLIKTRGQQVTLRCSPKSGHDTVSWYQQALGQGPQFIFQYYEEEERQRGNFPDRFSGHQFPNYSSELNVNALLLGDSALYLCASTPSPTGELFFGEGSRLTVL.

In its sample, this clone was seen once. This chain uses TRBV5-5 with TRBJ2-7, with D perhaps matching TRBD2 (5 bases). Trimming stripped 0 bases from V and 4 bases from J, with 11 bases between. The CDR3 totals 14 residues. CDR1 and CDR2 from the germline V gene are SGHKS and YYEKEE (reference sequence). The CDR3 loop is CASSLVLAGYEQYF. Written as DNA, the CDR3 is TGTGCCAGCAGCTTGGTGCTAGCTGGGTACGAGCAGTACTTC.

The V call is TRBV2, the J call TRBJ1-6; D unclear. Germline CDR1 and CDR2: SNHLY and FYNNEI. This CDR3 is built from 12 residues. The V end lost 3 bases, the J end lost 10 bases, and 7 bases lay between the germline ends. The CDR3: CASSEKVSPLHF. The CDR3 bases are TGTGCCAGCAGTGAGAAGGTATCACCCCTCCACTTT.

V gene TRBV6-5 combines with J gene TRBJ1-4; D is undetermined. CDR1 MNHEY and CDR2 SVGAGI come from the germline V gene. This CDR3 is built from 13 residues. Trimming removed 2 bases at V and 10 bases at J, with 11 bases between. The CDR3 sequence is CASSYELGGKLFF. The CDR3 nucleotides read TGTGCCAGCAGTTACGAACTAGGTGGAAAACTGTTTTTT.

The chain couples TRBV19 to TRBJ1-1, with TRBD1 matching over 8 bases. The germline V gene encodes CDR1 LNHDA and CDR2 SQIVND (reference sequence). The V gene end was trimmed by 0 bases and the J gene end by 6 bases; junction bases not matched to a gene: 9. The CDR3 is 16 residues long. The CDR3 DNA is TGTGCCAGTAGTATAGACCCCGGGACAGGTCCTTCTGAAGCTTTCTTT. It is translated as CASSIDPGTGPSEAFF.

The chain employs TRBV9 and TRBJ1-3; 8 bases are shared with TRBD1. The germline V gene encodes CDR1 SGDLS and CDR2 YYNGEE. The CDR3 is made up of 15 amino acids. J lost 3 bases, V lost 4 bases, and 6 bases had no gene match. In nucleotides, the CDR3 is TGTGCCAGCAGCCCATCGACAGGGGTTGGAAACACCATATATTTT. This sequence encodes CASSPSTGVGNTIYF.

This sequence joins TRBV19 and TRBJ2-7; a possible D gene is TRBD2 (5 bases). Germline CDR1 is LNHDA and CDR2 is SQIVND (reference sequence). The CDR3 has 15 amino acids. Trimming cost V 3 bases and J 2 bases, with 14 bases left between them. The DNA for the CDR3 is TGTGCCAGTAGTATGGGTCCGAGGGCAACCTACGAGCAGTACTTC. Amino acids: CASSMGPRATYEQYF.

The V and J genes are TRBV28 and TRBJ1-5; TRBD1 is a possible D gene (5 bases). CDR3 length: 16 residues. Germline V gene lookup returns CDR1 MDHEN and CDR2 SYDVKM. Deletions cut 2 bases from V and 1 base from J, with 12 bases between. The DNA for the CDR3 is TGTGCCAGCAGTTTAATTAGGGGTTCGAGCAATCAGCCCCAGCATTTT. Translation: CASSLIRGSSNQPQHF.

This CDR3 reads CASSIRTGSKIQYF. CDR3 in DNA: TGTGCCAGTAGTATACGCACGGGATCCAAGATCCAGTACTTC. The rearrangement links TRBV19 to TRBJ2-5, with TRBD2 as a possible D gene (5 bases). V gave up 2 bases and J gave up 10 bases, with 17 bases separating them. The CDR3 runs to 14 residues. CDR1 and CDR2 (germline): LNHDA, SQIVND (reference sequence). The full variable domain, in which reference TRBV19 and TRBJ2-5 provide the parts outside the CDR3, is DGGITQSPKYLFRKEGQNVTLSCEQNLNHDAMYWYRQDPGQGLRLIYYSQIVNDFQKGDIAEGYSVSREKKESFPLTVTSAQKNPTAFYLCASSIRTGSKIQYFGPGTRLLVL.

The V gene is TRBV19, the J gene TRBJ2-1; 8 bases map to TRBD1. From germline, CDR1 is LNHDA and CDR2 SQIVND (reference sequence). The CDR3 has 12 amino acids. The ends lost 9 bases at V and 4 bases at J; junction bases unmatched: 2. The CDR3 DNA is TGTGCCAGACACAGGGGGTACAATGAGCAGTTCTTC. Translation: CARHRGYNEQFF.

This chain connects TRBV7-6 to TRBJ2-1, with D possibly TRBD2 on 6 matching bases. From germline, CDR1 is SGHVS and CDR2 FNYEAQ. The CDR3 runs 14 residues. V lost 10 bases and J 0 bases, leaving 13 bases between the germline ends. This CDR3 reads CATFDGSSYNEQFF. In DNA, the CDR3 is TGTGCCACGTTTGACGGGAGCTCCTACAATGAGCAGTTCTTC. Supplemented by reference TRBV7-6 and TRBJ2-1, the full variable domain reads GAGVSQSPRYKVTKRGQDVALRCDPISGHVSLYWYRQALGQGPEFLTYFNYEAQQDKSGLPNDRFSAERPEGSISTLTIQRTEQRDSAMYRCATFDGSSYNEQFFGPGTRLTVL.

The chain employs TRBV21-1 and TRBJ2-2; the table names TRBD1, a call not compared with the DNA. TRBV21-1 corresponds to a pseudogene. The CDR3 spans 16 residues. The CDR3 nucleotides read TGTGCCAGCAACTCGACAGGGGGTAGGGACACCGGGGAGCTGTTTTTT. This sequence encodes CASNSTGGRDTGELFF.

The V call is TRBV5-1, the J call TRBJ1-5; TRBD1 agrees at 7 bases. The V gene end was trimmed by 0 bases and the J gene end by 2 bases; junction bases not matched to a gene: 5. Germline V lookup: CDR1 SGHRS, CDR2 YFSETQ. The CDR3 runs to 16 residues. This CDR3 is CASSLGLTGGNQPQHF. CDR3 sequence (DNA): TGCGCCAGCAGCTTGGGCCTAACAGGGGGCAATCAGCCCCAGCATTTT.

This clone was seen more than once but under ten times. The V call is TRBV25-1, the J call TRBJ1-1, with TRBD1 as a possible D gene (6 bases). The CDR3 covers 12 residues. V lost 11 bases and J 7 bases, leaving 17 bases between the germline ends. The germline CDR1 and CDR2 sequences are MGHDK and SYGVNS. CDR3: CASNSGEGEAFF. In DNA form, the CDR3 reads TGTGCCTCGAACTCAGGGGAGGGTGAAGCTTTCTTT.

This chain links TRBV11-3 with TRBJ2-1; tentative D call: TRBD2 (5 bases). The CDR3 totals 15 residues. V lost 5 bases, J lost 10 bases, and 21 bases lay in between. Germline V CDR1 and CDR2: SGHNT, YENEEA. The DNA for the CDR3 is TGTGCCAGCAGCCTCCGGGGAGAAGGGAATTGGGAGCAGTTCTTC. Encoded protein: CASSLRGEGNWEQFF.

The chain couples TRBV5-1 to TRBJ2-7; no firm D call. The CDR3 has 13 amino acids. Germline CDR1 reads SGHRS; CDR2 reads YFSETQ. V was shortened by 3 bases and J by 7 bases, with 14 bases between the two germline ends. The CDR3: CASSSDGIGEQYF. The CDR3 bases are TGCGCCAGCAGCTCGGACGGAATCGGGGAGCAGTACTTC.

The chain links TRBV11-2 to TRBJ1-1; 8 bases are a match to TRBD1. Trimming removed 3 bases from V and 1 base from J; junction bases left unmatched: 1. CDR3 length: 14 residues. CDR1 is SGHAT, CDR2 FQNNGV, per germline. DNA of the CDR3: TGTGCCAGCAGCTTCCAGGGGGCGAACACTGAAGCTTTCTTT. This gives the protein CASSFQGANTEAFF.